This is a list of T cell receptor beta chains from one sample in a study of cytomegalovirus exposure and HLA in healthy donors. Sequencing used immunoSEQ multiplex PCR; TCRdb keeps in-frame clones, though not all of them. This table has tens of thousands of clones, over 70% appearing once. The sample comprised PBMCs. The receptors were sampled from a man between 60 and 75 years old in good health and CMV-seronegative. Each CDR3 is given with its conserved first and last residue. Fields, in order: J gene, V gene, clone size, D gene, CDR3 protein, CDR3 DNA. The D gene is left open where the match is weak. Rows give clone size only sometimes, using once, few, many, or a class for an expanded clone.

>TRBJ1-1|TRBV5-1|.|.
CASSEGGSDTEAFF
TGCGCCAGCTCCGAAGGGGGAAGTGACACTGAAGCTTTCTTT
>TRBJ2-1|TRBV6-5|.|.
CASSRGLQSEQFF
TGTGCCAGCAGTAGGGGACTCCAGTCGGAGCAGTTCTTC
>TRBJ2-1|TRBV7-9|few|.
CASRPKLRDTFANEQFF
TGTGCCAGCAGACCTAAACTCCGGGACACTTTCGCCAATGAGCAGTTCTTC
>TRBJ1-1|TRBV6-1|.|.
CASGPRVVTEAFF
TGTGCCAGCGGTCCCAGGGTGGTCACTGAAGCTTTCTTT
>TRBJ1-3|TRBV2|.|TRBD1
CASIPGQGAGNTIYF
TGTGCCAGCATCCCGGGACAGGGGGCTGGAAACACCATATATTTT
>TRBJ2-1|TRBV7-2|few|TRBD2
CASSLRLAGASYNEQFF
TGTGCCAGCAGCTTACGACTAGCGGGAGCCTCCTACAATGAGCAGTTCTTC
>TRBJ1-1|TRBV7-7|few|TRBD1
CASTPGAIRDRDLNTEAFF
TGTGCTAGCACCCCGGGGGCCATCCGGGACAGGGACCTGAACACTGAAGCTTTCTTT
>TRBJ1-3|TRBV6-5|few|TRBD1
CASCEQGEGNTIYF
TGTGCCAGCTGCGAACAGGGGGAAGGAAACACCATATATTTT
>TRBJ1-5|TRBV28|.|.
CASRTQDNQPQHF
TGTGCCAGCAGGACGCAGGACAATCAGCCCCAGCATTTT
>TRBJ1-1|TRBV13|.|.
CASSPSGQVGPAFF
TGTGCCAGCAGCCCCTCGGGTCAAGTAGGCCCTGCTTTCTTT
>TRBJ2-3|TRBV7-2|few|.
CASSQRLEVDTQYF
TGTGCCAGCAGCCAGAGACTAGAAGTAGATACGCAGTATTTT
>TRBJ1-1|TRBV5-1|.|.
CASSLARGGNTEAFF
TGCGCCAGCAGCCTGGCCCGCGGGGGGAACACTGAAGCTTTCTTT
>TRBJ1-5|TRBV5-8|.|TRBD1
CASSLGTGGNQPQHF
TGTGCCAGCAGCCTGGGGACAGGGGGTAATCAGCCCCAGCATTTT
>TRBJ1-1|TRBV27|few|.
CASTPGGATEAFF
TGTGCCAGCACCCCAGGTGGGGCCACTGAAGCTTTCTTT
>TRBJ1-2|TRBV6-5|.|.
CASRTTENYGYTF
TGTGCCAGCAGAACCACAGAAAACTATGGCTACACCTTC
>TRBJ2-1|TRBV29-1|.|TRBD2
CSEERGDNEQFF
TGCAGCGAAGAGCGGGGGGACAATGAGCAGTTCTTC
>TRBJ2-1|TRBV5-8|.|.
CASSFQGSSYNEQFF
TGTGCCAGCAGCTTCCAGGGAAGCTCCTACAATGAGCAGTTCTTC
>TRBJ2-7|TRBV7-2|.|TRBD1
CASSFGDRADEQYF
TGTGCCAGCTCCTTTGGAGACAGGGCAGACGAGCAGTACTTC
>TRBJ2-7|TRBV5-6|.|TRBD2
CASSPLAGGVYEQYF
TGTGCCAGCAGCCCCCTAGCGGGGGGTGTCTACGAGCAGTACTTC
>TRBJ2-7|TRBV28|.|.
CASSSSQGLTYEQYF
TGTGCCAGCAGCTCCTCCCAGGGTCTGACCTACGAGCAGTACTTC
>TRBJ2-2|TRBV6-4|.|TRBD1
CASSPGTGDDTGELFF
TGTGCCAGCAGTCCCGGGACAGGGGATGACACCGGGGAGCTGTTTTTT
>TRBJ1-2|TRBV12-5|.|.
CASGLGTDYGYTF
TGTGCTAGTGGTTTGGGGACAGACTATGGCTACACCTTC
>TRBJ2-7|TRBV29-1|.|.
CSVGQARDSYEQYF
TGCAGCGTCGGACAAGCCAGGGATTCCTACGAGCAGTACTTC
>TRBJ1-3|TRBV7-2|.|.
CASSFGGASGNTIYF
TGTGCCAGCAGCTTTGGGGGCGCCTCGGGAAACACCATATATTTT